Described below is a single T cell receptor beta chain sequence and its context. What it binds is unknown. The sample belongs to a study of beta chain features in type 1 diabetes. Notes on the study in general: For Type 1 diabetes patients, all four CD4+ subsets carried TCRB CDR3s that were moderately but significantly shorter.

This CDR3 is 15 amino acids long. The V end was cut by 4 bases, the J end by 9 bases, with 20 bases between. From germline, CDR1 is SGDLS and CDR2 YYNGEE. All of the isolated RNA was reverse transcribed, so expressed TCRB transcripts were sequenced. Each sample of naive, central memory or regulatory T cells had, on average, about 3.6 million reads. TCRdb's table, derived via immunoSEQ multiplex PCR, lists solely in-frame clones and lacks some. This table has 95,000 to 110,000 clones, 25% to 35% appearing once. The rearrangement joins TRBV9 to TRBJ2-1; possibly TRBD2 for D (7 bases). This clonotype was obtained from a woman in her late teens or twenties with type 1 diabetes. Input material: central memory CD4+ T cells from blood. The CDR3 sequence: CASSPHAGARTEQFF. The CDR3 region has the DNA TGTGCCAGCAGCCCCCACGCGGGGGCCCGCACTGAGCAGTTCTTC.